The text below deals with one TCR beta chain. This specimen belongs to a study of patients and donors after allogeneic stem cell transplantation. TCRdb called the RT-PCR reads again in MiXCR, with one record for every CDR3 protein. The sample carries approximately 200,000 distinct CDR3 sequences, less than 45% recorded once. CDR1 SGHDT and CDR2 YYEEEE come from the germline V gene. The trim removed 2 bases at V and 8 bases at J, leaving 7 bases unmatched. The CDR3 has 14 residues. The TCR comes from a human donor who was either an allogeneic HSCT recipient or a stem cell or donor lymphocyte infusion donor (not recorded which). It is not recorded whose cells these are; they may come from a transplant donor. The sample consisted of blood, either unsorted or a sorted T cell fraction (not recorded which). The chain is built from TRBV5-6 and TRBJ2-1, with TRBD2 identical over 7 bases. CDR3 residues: CASSLSTSIYEQFF. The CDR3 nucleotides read TGTGCCAGCAGCTTATCGACTAGCATCTATGAGCAGTTCTTC.